This TCR beta chain was identified during a study of cytomegalovirus exposure and HLA in healthy donors. The PCR contained 60 Vbeta and 13 Jbeta primers. Measured with immunoSEQ multiplex PCR; TCRdb has only the in-frame clones, and not every one. Of under 200,000 clones in the sample, 84% were seen once. With 8 bases clipped from V and 1 base from J, the junction kept 2 bases outside the gene matches. Per the germline V gene, CDR1 is SEHNR and CDR2 is FQNEAQ (reference sequence). The CDR3 loop spans 13 amino acids. The sample consisted of PBMCs. The chain recombines TRBV7-9 with TRBJ2-3; 8 positions match TRBD1. This clonotype originated in a young man in good health and CMV-seronegative. The CDR3 reads CASPDRGTDTQYF. As DNA, the CDR3 is TGTGCCAGCCCGGACAGGGGCACAGATACGCAGTATTTT.